A selection of T cell receptor beta chains follows, all from one sample in a study of regulatory T cells in long-lasting Graves disease. Using its own MiXCR run on the multiplex PCR reads, TCRdb lists one record per CDR3 protein. The repertoire holds about 470,000 distinct CDR3 sequences, around 20% seen once, with roughly 8% in the top ten. The sequences come from peripheral blood mononuclear cells (PBMCs), collected when the disease was refractory, from a patient treated with antithyroid drugs. Every receptor here comes from a female donor with Graves disease. Each CDR3 is given with its conserved first and last residue. The D gene is left open where the match is weak. Clone size, where shown, is once, few, many, or a class for clones that have expanded.

TRBJ1-1 | TRBD1 | - | TRBV30 | CAWSFGRTGGAWATEAFF | TGTGCCTGGAGTTTTGGCAGGACAGGGGGCGCTTGGGCGACTGAAGCTTTCTTT
TRBJ1-6 | - | few | TRBV14 | CASSQGQHLHF | TGTGCCAGCAGCCAAGGACAGCACTTACACTTT
TRBJ2-3 | TRBD2 | - | TRBV11-2 | CASSLQRGYTDTQYF | TGTGCCAGCAGCTTACAGCGGGGCTACACAGATACGCAGTATTTT
TRBJ2-2 | TRBD2 | - | TRBV10-2 | CATLAARGELFF | TGCGCCACACTAGCGGCCCGAGGGGAGCTGTTTTTT
TRBJ2-2 | TRBD2 | - | TRBV7-3 | CASSLKGTSGINTGELFF | TGTGCCAGCAGCTTAAAAGGGACTAGCGGGATTAACACCGGGGAGCTGTTTTTT
TRBJ2-5 | - | few | TRBV10-3 | CAISDSGSGSQETQYF | TGTGCCATCAGTGACTCGGGTAGCGGATCTCAAGAGACCCAGTACTTC
TRBJ2-7 | - | few | TRBV5-1 | CASSFRGTRYEQYF | TGCGCCAGCAGCTTTCGGGGGACCAGGTACGAGCAGTACTTC
TRBJ2-2 | TRBD2 | - | TRBV6-2/TRBV6-3 | CASLTSGRSNTGELFF | TGTGCCAGCTTGACTAGCGGGAGATCGAACACCGGGGAGCTGTTTTTT
TRBJ2-7 | TRBD2 | many | TRBV3-1 | CASSQGGGGYEQYF | TGCGCCAGCAGCCAAGGTGGCGGGGGCTACGAGCAGTACTTC
TRBJ2-5 | TRBD2 | many | TRBV28 | CASSISGTIETQYF | TGTGCCAGCAGTATCTCCGGGACTATCGAGACCCAGTACTTC
TRBJ1-1 | - | few | TRBV3-1 | CASSQRSGNTEAFF | TGTGCCAGCAGCCAACGTTCAGGGAACACTGAAGCTTTCTTT
TRBJ2-7 | - | - | TRBV5-6 | CASSLVGRGHNEQYF | TGTGCCAGCAGCTTGGTCGGCAGGGGACACAACGAGCAGTACTTC
TRBJ2-7 | - | many | TRBV3-1 | CASSQDGASRVSSF | TGTGCCAGCAGCCAAGACGGAGCTAGCAGGGTCTCTTCTTTC
TRBJ1-1 | - | - | TRBV20-1 | CSARVGHMNTEAFF | TGCAGTGCTAGAGTCGGACATATGAACACTGAAGCTTTCTTT
TRBJ2-2 | - | few | TRBV10-3 | CAIRPDAGPTTGELFF | TGTGCCATCAGACCAGACGCGGGACCCACAACCGGGGAGCTGTTTTTT
TRBJ2-1 | - | few | TRBV7-3 | CASSLFLGNEQFF | TGTGCCAGCAGCTTATTTCTGGGCAATGAGCAGTTCTTC
TRBJ2-7 | TRBD2 | many | TRBV7-2 | CASSPGGRASYEQYF | TGTGCCAGCAGCCCCGGGGGGAGGGCCTCCTACGAGCAGTACTTC
TRBJ2-7 | TRBD1 | - | TRBV6-1 | CASSITGDEQYF | TGTGCCAGCAGCATCACAGGGGACGAGCAGTACTTC
TRBJ2-2 | - | few | TRBV10-3 | CAISDSPNTGELFF | TGTGCCATCAGTGACAGCCCGAACACCGGGGAGCTGTTTTTT
TRBJ2-3 | - | - | TRBV14 | CASSQRRVTDTQYF | TGTGCCAGCAGCCAAAGGCGGGTCACAGATACGCAGTATTTT
TRBJ2-5 | TRBD2 | many | TRBV27 | CASSLLAGGPGETQYF | TGTGCCAGCAGTCTACTAGCGGGAGGGCCGGGAGAGACCCAGTACTTC
TRBJ1-1 | TRBD1 | - | TRBV7-9 | CASSLLGTGDLAAFF | TGTGCCAGCAGCTTGCTTGGGACAGGGGATCTTGCAGCTTTCTTT
TRBJ2-2 | TRBD2 | - | TRBV5-8 | CASSQRENTGELFF | TGTGCCAGCAGCCAGCGGGAGAACACCGGGGAGCTGTTTTTT
TRBJ2-5 | - | - | TRBV5-1 | CASSFDRKETQYF | TGCGCCAGCAGCTTCGACAGAAAAGAGACCCAGTACTTC
TRBJ1-1 | - | few | TRBV29-1 | CSATGLEEAFF | TGCAGCGCTACAGGGCTGGAGGAAGCTTTCTTT
TRBJ1-2 | - | many | TRBV7-9 | CASSVTAGGGYTF | TGTGCCAGCAGCGTGACCGCGGGCGGTGGCTACACCTTC
TRBJ2-5 | - | many | TRBV5-6 | CASSWESGGGQETQYF | TGTGCCAGCAGCTGGGAATCAGGGGGGGGGCAAGAGACCCAGTACTTC
TRBJ1-2 | - | many | TRBV6-1 | CASRPRGGTPSNYGYTF | TGTGCCAGCAGACCTAGGGGGGGCACCCCGTCAAACTATGGCTACACCTTC
TRBJ2-2 | TRBD1 | few | TRBV3-1 | CASSSGTGGVVGELFF | TGTGCCAGCAGCTCGGGGACAGGGGGCGTCGTCGGGGAGCTGTTTTTT
TRBJ1-1 | TRBD1 | many | TRBV5-1 | CASSLPRQGEAFF | TGCGCCAGCAGCTTGCCTAGACAGGGTGAAGCTTTCTTT
TRBJ1-1 | - | - | TRBV9 | CASSVAQGRTEAFF | TGTGCCAGCAGCGTAGCTCAGGGTAGGACTGAAGCTTTCTTT
TRBJ2-7 | - | few | TRBV6-1 | CASKEISADEQYF | TGTGCCAGCAAGGAGATTAGTGCCGACGAGCAGTACTTC
TRBJ1-3 | - | few | TRBV3-1 | CASSPSKGGNTIYF | TGTGCCAGCAGTCCCTCTAAGGGGGGAAACACCATATATTTT
TRBJ1-2 | - | many | TRBV10-3 | CAGDQDLPYGYTF | TGTGCCGGGGACCAGGACCTCCCCTATGGCTACACCTTC
TRBJ2-7 | - | - | TRBV5-1 | CASSLVRLAGSYEQYF | TGCGCCAGCAGCTTGGTGCGGCTAGCCGGTTCCTACGAGCAGTACTTC
TRBJ1-1 | - | - | TRBV7-9 | CASSPSRGRAVNTEAFF | TGTGCCAGCAGCCCCTCCCGCGGGCGGGCCGTGAACACTGAAGCTTTCTTT
TRBJ1-5 | - | many | TRBV28 | CASRVQGGTNQPQHF | TGTGCCAGCAGAGTACAGGGTGGGACAAATCAGCCCCAGCATTTT
TRBJ2-7 | - | - | TRBV4-3 | CASSPGITAEQYF | TGCGCCAGCAGCCCCGGGATCACCGCCGAGCAGTACTTC
TRBJ1-2 | - | - | TRBV9 | CASSVGESYGYTF | TGTGCCAGCAGCGTAGGCGAGTCATATGGCTACACCTTC
TRBJ2-7 | TRBD1 | - | TRBV5-1 | CETSRDRGHEQYF | TGCGAGACGAGCCGGGACAGGGGACACGAGCAGTACTTC
TRBJ2-3 | - | few | TRBV5-1 | CASSRPQGDTQYF | TGCGCCAGCAGCCGACCCCAGGGAGATACGCAGTATTTT
TRBJ2-2 | - | - | TRBV29-1 | CSVATGSTGELFF | TGCAGCGTTGCTACAGGGTCCACCGGGGAGCTGTTTTTT
TRBJ1-6 | - | - | TRBV20-1 | CSARDFANSPLHF | TGCAGTGCCCGGGACTTTGCCAATTCACCCCTCCACTTT
TRBJ2-7 | - | - | TRBV14 | CASSHNPNTYEQYF | TGTGCCAGCAGCCACAACCCTAATACCTACGAGCAGTACTTC
TRBJ1-5 | - | few | TRBV5-1 | CASSLDHSSNQPQHF | TGCGCCAGCAGCTTGGATCACAGTAGCAATCAGCCCCAGCATTTT
TRBJ1-5 | - | many | TRBV28 | CASNGPGGLLNSNQPQHF | TGTGCCAGCAACGGACCCGGGGGCCTGCTTAATAGCAATCAGCCCCAGCATTTT
TRBJ2-7 | TRBD1 | few | TRBV4-1 | CASSQDKTGGDEQYF | TGCGCCAGCAGCCAAGATAAGACAGGGGGAGACGAGCAGTACTTC
TRBJ2-2 | - | many | TRBV6-9 | CASSYPNTGELFF | TGTGCCAGCAGTTACCCCAACACCGGGGAGCTGTTTTTT
TRBJ2-7 | - | - | TRBV7-9 | CASSSLGPIREVEQYF | TGTGCCAGCAGTTCCCTCGGACCTATTCGTGAGGTCGAGCAGTACTTC
TRBJ1-3 | - | - | TRBV7-6 | CASSLGTADSGNTIYF | TGTGCCAGCAGCTTAGGGACAGCGGATTCTGGAAACACCATATATTTT
TRBJ2-3 | TRBD2 | - | TRBV19 | CASRGKAGGADTQYF | TGTGCCAGTAGAGGTAAAGCGGGAGGAGCAGATACGCAGTATTTT
TRBJ1-6 | - | - | TRBV27 | CASSLWVSGPGSPLHF | TGTGCCAGCAGTTTATGGGTCAGTGGGCCTGGATCACCCCTCCACTTT
TRBJ1-6 | - | - | TRBV20-1 | CSAEGLGGNSPLHF | TGCAGTGCTGAGGGCCTTGGGGGGAATTCACCCCTCCACTTT
TRBJ2-5 | - | many | TRBV7-2 | CASSLDPGHWETQYF | TGTGCCAGCAGCCTGGACCCCGGTCATTGGGAGACCCAGTACTTC
TRBJ2-7 | - | few | TRBV27 | CASISGSTYEQYF | TGTGCCAGCATCTCCGGGTCTACCTACGAGCAGTACTTC
TRBJ2-7 | - | once | TRBV30 | CAWSLGPGRQYF | TGTGCCTGGAGTCTAGGCCCGGGGCGCCAGTACTTC
TRBJ2-7 | TRBD2 | few | TRBV4-1 | CASSQVLTSGSSYEQYF | TGCGCCAGCAGCCAAGTTCTCACTAGCGGGAGCTCCTACGAGCAGTACTTC
TRBJ2-5 | - | many | TRBV30 | CAWSTGGRETQYF | TGTGCCTGGAGTACAGGAGGCAGGGAGACCCAGTACTTC